This TCR beta chain comes out of a study of blood T cell repertoires in COVID-19. Overall study: Sample material is recorded as cDNA or gDNA derived from T cells, B-cell-depleted T cells, or PBMCs.

In the authors' methods: The authors estimated nucleated cell counts from reference gene primer amplification. Profiling relied on immunoSEQ multiplex PCR, and the TCRdb table lists in-frame clones only, not all of them. The DNA gave D and trimming, while V, J and clone size come from that table. Of around 300,000 clones listed, 88% are singletons. Participants' reported clinical history set cohort assignment. Germline CDR1 MNHEY, CDR2 SMNVEV (reference sequence). The CDR3 length is 16 residues. Trimming removed 5 bases from V and 1 base from J; junction bases left unmatched: 5. The sequence came from a young woman who had recovered from COVID-19. Material: PBMCs or T cells enriched from blood (not recorded which). The rearrangement links TRBV27 to TRBJ2-3; 11 nucleotides match TRBD2. The CDR3 DNA is TGTGCCAGCAGTCCGACGACTAGCGGGGGCACAGATACGCAGTATTTT. It encodes CASSPTTSGGTDTQYF.